These 3 T cell receptor beta chains were sequenced from one sample in a study of neurological immune-mediated disorders. Using its own MiXCR run on the 5' RACE reads, TCRdb lists one record per CDR3 protein. The table records tens of thousands of distinct CDR3 sequences, over 4.5% of them present only once. Material for sequencing was CD4+ T cells from blood. The receptors shown here come from a woman aged 18 to 35 with multiple sclerosis.

At least ten counts were recorded for this clonotype. The chain is built from TRBV9 and TRBJ2-1, with 9 bases lining up with TRBD2. The CDR3 has 19 amino acids. Per the germline V gene, CDR1 is SGDLS and CDR2 is YYNGEE. The J segment lost 3 bases and the V segment lost 0 bases, leaving 13 bases of the junction unmatched. CDR3 nucleotide sequence: TGTGCCAGCAGCGTAGCTACGGGGGCTAGCGGGGAATTCTACAATGAGCAGTTCTTC. Encoded protein: CASSVATGASGEFYNEQFF.

V and J are TRBV9 and TRBJ1-2; D unresolved. Trimming stripped 4 bases from V and 8 bases from J, with 9 bases between. This CDR3 comprises 11 residues. The germline V gene encodes CDR1 SGDLS and CDR2 YYNGEE. The CDR3 here is CASSSRLGYTF. CDR3 bases: TGTGCCAGCAGCTCACGTCTGGGCTACACCTTC.

In its sample, this clonotype was seen many times. The genes are TRBV19 and TRBJ2-3; 8 bases are a match to TRBD2. CDR1 and CDR2 from the germline V gene are LNHDA and SQIVND (reference sequence). The junction had 12 bases not matched to a gene; V was cut back by 5 bases and J by 5 bases. CDR3 size: 16 residues. The CDR3 region has the DNA TGTGCCAGTAGTGATCCCAGCGGGAGAAGGCTAGATACGCAGTATTTT. It encodes CASSDPSGRRLDTQYF.